This T cell receptor (beta chain) is from a study of technical replicates of blood from a few donors. CDR3 length equals 13 residues. The V and J ends lost 3 bases and 5 bases, in that order; junction bases with no gene match: 1. Assay used: immunoSEQ multiplex PCR; TCRdb lists only in-frame clones, some missing. The profile shows approximately 79,000 clones, 85% to 95% of them singletons. The sample consisted of T cells isolated from PBMCs. V gene TRBV5-3 combines with J gene TRBJ1-2, with TRBD1 matching over 10 bases. Being an ORF, TRBV5-3 has a function that is uncertain. This TCR derives from a human donor in good health. The CDR3 region is CARSSGQGYGYTF. The CDR3 nucleotides read TGTGCCAGAAGCTCGGGACAGGGGTATGGCTACACCTTC.